The T cell receptor (beta chain) under discussion was sequenced for a study of T cell responses to AZD1222 COVID-19 vaccine. Germline V gene data show CDR1 as LNHDA and CDR2 as SQIVND (reference sequence). This CDR3 contains 13 residues. Trimming removed 9 bases from V and 7 bases from J; junction bases left unmatched: 9. TCRdb keeps only in-frame clones here, not all; method: immunoSEQ multiplex PCR. The sample holds 110,000 to 150,000 clones, around nine tenths seen once. The rearrangement uses TRBV19 and TRBJ1-2; TRBD1 matches 9 bases. The TCR comes from an adult in good health. Source: peripheral blood, taken on day 0 of AZD1222 vaccination. The CDR3 DNA sequence: TGTGCCAGCAGGGACAGGGATTTTCCTGGCTACACCTTC. This sequence encodes CASRDRDFPGYTF. The full variable domain, with the rest looked up from reference TRBV19 and TRBJ1-2, is DGGITQSPKYLFRKEGQNVTLSCEQNLNHDAMYWYRQDPGQGLRLIYYSQIVNDFQKGDIAEGYSVSREKKESFPLTVTSAQKNPTAFYLCASRDRDFPGYTFGSGTRLTVV.